The TCR beta chain under discussion was sequenced for a study of CD8 T cells in ankylosing spondylitis. General study results and limits: A motif in TCR beta, a set of roughly 8 highly homologous variants, appeared characteristic of ankylosing spondylitis blood.

The germline V gene encodes CDR1 SGHAT and CDR2 FQNNGV. The CDR3 spans 17 residues. This clonotype was seen a handful of times. Its target is unknown. Germline is not matched at one junction end, which may reflect a read error. It was by quantitative 5'-RACE with molecular barcodes that TCR beta libraries were made. TCRdb reprocessed the 5' RACE reads via MiXCR and lists one record per CDR3 protein. Of around 150,000 distinct CDR3 sequences listed, under 45% are singletons. The clonotype was recovered from a male donor with ankylosing spondylitis. The chain has TRBV11-2 and TRBJ1-1; no reliable D call. Sequencing used synovial fluid, either unsorted or a sorted T cell fraction (not recorded which). Here the CDR3 DNA reads TGTGCCAACAGCTTAGCTTTCGGTTCCCCAGTTAACACTGAAGCTTTCTTT. Amino acid sequence: CANSLAFGSPVNTEAFF.